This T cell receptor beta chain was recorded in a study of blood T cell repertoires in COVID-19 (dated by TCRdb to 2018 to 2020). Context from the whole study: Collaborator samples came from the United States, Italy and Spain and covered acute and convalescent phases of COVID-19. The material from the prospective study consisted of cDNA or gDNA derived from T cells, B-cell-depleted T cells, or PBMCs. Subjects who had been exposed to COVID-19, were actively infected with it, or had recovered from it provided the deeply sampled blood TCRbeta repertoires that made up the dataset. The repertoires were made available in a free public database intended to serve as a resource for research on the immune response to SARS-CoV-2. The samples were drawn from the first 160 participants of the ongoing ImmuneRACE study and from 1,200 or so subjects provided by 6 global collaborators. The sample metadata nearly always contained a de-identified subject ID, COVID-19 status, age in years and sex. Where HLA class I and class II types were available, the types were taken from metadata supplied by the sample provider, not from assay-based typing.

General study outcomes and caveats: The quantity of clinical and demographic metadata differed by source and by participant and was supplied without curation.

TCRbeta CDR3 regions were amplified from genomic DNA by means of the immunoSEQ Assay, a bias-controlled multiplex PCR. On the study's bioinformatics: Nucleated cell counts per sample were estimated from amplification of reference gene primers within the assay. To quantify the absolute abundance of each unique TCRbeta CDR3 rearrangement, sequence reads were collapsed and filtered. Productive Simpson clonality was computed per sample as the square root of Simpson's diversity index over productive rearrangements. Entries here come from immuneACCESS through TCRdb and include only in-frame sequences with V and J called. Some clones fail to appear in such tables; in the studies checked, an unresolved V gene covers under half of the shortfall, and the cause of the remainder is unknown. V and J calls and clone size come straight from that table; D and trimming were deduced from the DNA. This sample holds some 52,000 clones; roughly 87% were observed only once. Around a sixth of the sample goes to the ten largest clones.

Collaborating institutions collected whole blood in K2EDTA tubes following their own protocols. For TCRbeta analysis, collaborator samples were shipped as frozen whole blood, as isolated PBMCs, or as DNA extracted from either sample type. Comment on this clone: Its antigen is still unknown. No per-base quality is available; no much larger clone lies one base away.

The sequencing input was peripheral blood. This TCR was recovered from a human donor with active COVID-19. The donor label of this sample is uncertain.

The nucleotide sequence reads as follows: TGTGCCACCAGCAGCACCCTGACAGGTTCTAACTATGGCTACACCTTC. This gives the protein CATSSTLTGSNYGYTF. The rearrangement combines TRBV15 with TRBJ1-2; the D gene is perhaps TRBD1, from 6 matching bases. The trim is 3 bases for V and 0 bases for J, with a gap of 14 bases between the germline ends. The CDR3 measures 16 amino acids from cysteine to phenylalanine. Of all the DNA, just the CDR3 is kept, 48 bases in frame from base 1. Per the germline V gene (reference sequence), LNHNV is the CDR1 and YYDKDF is the CDR2. With the rest looked up from the reference TRBV15 and TRBJ1-2 genes rather than sequenced, the full variable domain is DAMVIQNPRYQVTQFGKPVTLSCSQTLNHNVMYWYQQKSSQAPKLLFHYYDKDFNNEADTPDNFQSRRPNTSFCFLDIRSPGLGDTAMYLCATSSTLTGSNYGYTFGSGTRLTVV.